This entry lists 32 T cell receptor beta chains sequenced from one sample in a study of blood T cell repertoires in COVID-19. Profiled with immunoSEQ multiplex PCR; TCRdb holds only in-frame clones, not every one. This table has some 90,000 clones, around 67% appearing once. What was sequenced was peripheral blood. Receptor source: a woman between 55 and 75 years old in a cohort sampled during active or convalescent COVID-19.

The chain has TRBV6-5 and TRBJ1-3, with 7 bases identical to TRBD1. This CDR3 is built from 15 residues. Per the germline V gene, CDR1 is MNHEY and CDR2 is SVGAGI. V was clipped by 4 bases and J by 2 bases; unmatched bases: 5. In DNA form, the CDR3 reads TGTGCCAGCAGTTCCCCCGGACAGGCTGGAAACACCATATATTTT. Its protein is CASSSPGQAGNTIYF.

The chain combines TRBV7-8 with TRBJ2-7; 9 bases agree with TRBD2. Germline-derived CDR1 and CDR2 are SGHVS and FQNEAQ. V lost 5 bases and J lost 6; bases outside the gene matches: 11. The CDR3 is 15 residues long. The DNA for the CDR3 is TGTGCCAGCAGCCCACCTGGCGGGGGGGGCTTCGAGCAGTACTTC. Protein sequence: CASSPPGGGGFEQYF.

The V and J genes are TRBV5-8 and TRBJ2-7, with D possibly being TRBD1 (6 bases). This CDR3 is 15 amino acids long. CDR1 and CDR2 from the germline V gene are SGHTS and YDEGEE. The ends were cut back, 2 bases at V and 3 bases at J, with 15 bases in the middle. This CDR3 is CASSFFQGSHYEQYF. The DNA of the CDR3 is TGTGCCAGCAGCTTTTTTCAGGGGTCCCACTACGAGCAGTACTTC. Full variable domain (remainder filled in from reference TRBV5-8 and TRBJ2-7): EAGVTQSPTHLIKTRGQQATLRCSPISGHTSVYWYQQALGLGLQFLLWYDEGEERNRGNFPPRFSGRQFPNYSSELNVNALELEDSALYLCASSFFQGSHYEQYFGPGTRLTVT.

DNA for the CDR3: TGTGCCAGCAGTCCCAAGACTAGCGGGGTTAACGAGCAGTACTTC. Residues: CASSPKTSGVNEQYF. The chain has TRBV27 and TRBJ2-7; the match to TRBD2 covers 11 bases. The V gene's germline CDR1 is MNHEY and CDR2 SMNVEV (reference sequence). The trim removed 5 bases at V and 5 bases at J, leaving 8 bases unmatched. The CDR3 length is 15 residues.

The J gene is TRBJ1-1, the V gene TRBV5-1, with a tentative D call TRBD1 (6 bases). Germline values: CDR1 SGHRS, CDR2 YFSETQ. This CDR3 contains 14 residues. V was cut by 4 bases and J by 1 base, with 11 bases left in between. The CDR3 nucleotides are TGCGCCAGCAGCACCGGGACACCGAACACTGAAGCTTTCTTT. Translating it yields CASSTGTPNTEAFF.

The rearrangement joins TRBV19 to TRBJ2-4; no firm D call. The germline V gene encodes CDR1 LNHDA and CDR2 SQIVND (reference sequence). The V end was cut by 3 bases, the J end by 2 bases, with 8 bases between. The length of the CDR3 is 14 residues. The CDR3 spells CASSITESKNIQYF. The CDR3 DNA sequence: TGTGCCAGTAGTATTACAGAATCCAAAAACATTCAGTACTTC.

V gene TRBV7-9 combines with J gene TRBJ2-5; D remains unclear. Germline V gene lookup returns CDR1 SEHNR and CDR2 FQNEAQ (reference sequence). V was cut by 5 bases and J by 5 bases, with 15 bases left in between. CDR3 length: 14 amino acids. The CDR3 sequence: CASSPEVNGETQYF. In DNA, the CDR3 is TGTGCCAGCAGCCCCGAGGTCAATGGGGAGACCCAGTACTTC.

The V and J genes are TRBV3-1 (or the pseudogene TRBV3-2) and TRBJ2-3, with a tentative D call TRBD2 (7 bases). Germline V gene lookup returns CDR1 LGHDT and CDR2 YNNKEL (reference sequence). V lost 4 bases, J lost 4 bases, and 21 bases lay in between. This CDR3 has 17 residues. CDR3 in amino acids: CASSPLRWGGHADTQYF. The CDR3 bases are TGTGCCAGCAGCCCCCTCCGGTGGGGGGGCCATGCAGATACGCAGTATTTT.

The chain employs TRBV2 and TRBJ2-7; 7 bases are shared with TRBD1. The J segment lost 2 bases and the V segment lost 7 bases, leaving 5 bases of the junction unmatched. The CDR3 has 13 residues. Per the germline V gene, CDR1 is SNHLY and CDR2 is FYNNEI. As DNA, the CDR3 is TGTGCCAGCAAGTCAGGGGGTCCCTACGAGCAGTACTTC. Translated: CASKSGGPYEQYF.

The J gene is TRBJ1-6, the V gene TRBV5-6; 11 nucleotides align to TRBD1. V lost 4 bases, J lost 10 bases, and 4 bases stayed unmatched. Germline V CDR1 and CDR2: SGHDT, YYEEEE. The CDR3 contains 14 residues. In DNA, the CDR3 is TGTGCCAGCAGCGGGACAGGGGGGCGGTCACCCCTCCACTTT. It translates to CASSGTGGRSPLHF. The full variable domain, rest sourced from reference TRBV5-6 and TRBJ1-6, is DAGVTQSPTHLIKTRGQQVTLRCSPKSGHDTVSWYQQALGQGPQFIFQYYEEEERQRGNFPDRFSGHQFPNYSSELNVNALLLGDSALYLCASSGTGGRSPLHFGNGTRLTVT.

The chain employs TRBV5-6 and TRBJ2-7; 9 bases line up with TRBD1. The CDR3 sequence is 14 residues long. CDR1 and CDR2 (germline): SGHDT, YYEEEE. V lost 2 bases and J lost 3; bases outside the gene matches: 3. CDR3 DNA sequence: TGTGCCAGCAGCTTTGGACAGGGGAGCTACGAGCAGTACTTC. This translates into CASSFGQGSYEQYF.

J is TRBJ2-7 and V is TRBV11-2; 11 bases agree with TRBD2. CDR3 size: 15 residues. Germline-derived CDR1 and CDR2 are SGHAT and FQNNGV. With V trimmed by 0 bases and J by 4 bases, 2 bases remained unmatched. This CDR3 is CASSLDSGGAYEQYF. The CDR3 DNA reads TGTGCCAGCAGCTTAGATAGCGGGGGGGCGTACGAGCAGTACTTC. The full variable domain, completed using reference TRBV11-2 and TRBJ2-7, is EAGVAQSPRYKIIEKRQSVAFWCNPISGHATLYWYQQILGQGPKLLIQFQNNGVVDDSQLPKDRFSAERLKGVDSTLKIQPAKLEDSAVYLCASSLDSGGAYEQYFGPGTRLTVT.

In regard to this clone: The same CDR3 arises from other DNA sequences in this sample as well. The chain is built from TRBV28 and TRBJ2-1, with D uncertain. The CDR3 is 15 residues long. With 6 bases removed from V and 0 bases from J, the gap between germline ends came to 12 bases. Germline V CDR1 and CDR2: MDHEN, SYDVKM. CDR3 in DNA: TGTGCCAGCAGGACCGGTAGGAGCTCCTACAATGAGCAGTTCTTC. Its protein is CASRTGRSSYNEQFF.

This clone was counted between two and nine times. The genes are TRBV6-5 and TRBJ2-1; weak D call: TRBD2 (8 bases). Germline V gene sequence: CDR1 MNHEY, CDR2 SVGAGI. This CDR3 has 14 residues. V lost 8 bases to trimming and J lost 8 bases, with 19 bases between them. The CDR3 DNA reads TGTGCCAGCGACGGCGGGGGGCAGGGGGATGAGCAGTTCTTC. It encodes CASDGGGQGDEQFF.

V usage is TRBV29-1 and J usage is TRBJ1-2; TRBD1 might be the D (5 bases). The CDR3 extends over 13 amino acids. In germline, CDR1 is SQVTM, CDR2 ANQGSEA. V gave up 5 bases and J gave up 5 bases, with 15 bases separating them. CDR3 nucleotides: TGCAGCGTTCTCCGGGCCAGGGAATATGGCTACACCTTC. Amino acid sequence: CSVLRAREYGYTF.

This chain links TRBV5-1 with TRBJ1-2; the match to TRBD1 covers 8 bases. The CDR3 spans 15 residues. The J segment lost 6 bases and the V segment lost 0 bases, leaving 7 bases of the junction unmatched. Germline-derived CDR1 and CDR2 are SGHRS and YFSETQ. This CDR3 is CASSLEYGRGHGYTF. In DNA, the CDR3 is TGCGCCAGCAGCTTGGAGTACGGCAGGGGGCATGGCTACACCTTC.

The chain has TRBV6-5 and TRBJ1-6; D might be TRBD1 (5 bases). The CDR3 sequence is 16 residues long. CDR1 is MNHEY, CDR2 SVGAGI, per germline. V dropped 2 bases and J dropped 8 bases, with 16 bases sitting between them. CDR3 nucleotide sequence: TGTGCCAGCAGTTACGGTAGGGGTTACCGAGATTCACCCCTCCACTTT. Translated: CASSYGRGYRDSPLHF.

The chain has TRBV7-3 and TRBJ2-7; TRBD2 matches 8 bases. Germline CDR1 and CDR2: SGHTA and FQGTGA. The CDR3 has 13 residues. With V trimmed by 5 bases and J by 3 bases, 3 bases remained unmatched. CDR3 sequence (DNA): TGTGCCAGCAGCCCAAGCGGGGGCTACGAGCAGTACTTC. Translation gives CASSPSGGYEQYF. The whole variable domain, remainder taken from reference TRBV7-3 and TRBJ2-7, is GAGVSQTPSNKVTEKGKYVELRCDPISGHTALYWYRQSLGQGPEFLIYFQGTGAADDSGLPNDRFFAVRPEGSVSTLKIQRTERGDSAVYLCASSPSGGYEQYFGPGTRLTVT.

The chain recombines TRBV5-1 with TRBJ2-7; D possibly corresponds to TRBD1 (5 bases). CDR3 length: 16 amino acids. Germline V gene sequence: CDR1 SGHRS, CDR2 YFSETQ. Deletions cut 2 bases from V and 1 base from J, with 16 bases between. The CDR3 nucleotides are TGCGCCAGCAGCTTCTACCCGGACACGAGTTCCTACGAGCAGTACTTC. Translating it yields CASSFYPDTSSYEQYF.

The chain has TRBV10-2 and TRBJ2-3; 9 bases fit TRBD1. Trimming removed 6 bases from V and 2 bases from J; junction bases left unmatched: 9. Germline V lookup: CDR1 WSHSY, CDR2 SAAADI. CDR3 length: 16 amino acids. CDR3 nucleotide sequence: TGCGCCAGCAGCCCCCGGACAGGGGCGATCACAGATACGCAGTATTTT. It translates to CASSPRTGAITDTQYF.

Regarding this clone: The junction and the germline gene differ at one end; a read error may be behind it. The chain links TRBV3-1 (or the pseudogene TRBV3-2) to TRBJ2-7; 9 bases line up with TRBD1. The germline CDR1 and CDR2 sequences are LGHDT and YNNKEL (reference sequence). The CDR3 spans 12 residues. CDR3 nucleotides: TGTGCCAGCAGCCAAGGGGGCGGGACAGGGCACTTC. This codes for CASSQGGGTGHF.

The chain uses TRBV30 and TRBJ2-3; TRBD2 matches 8 bases. The V gene end was trimmed by 3 bases and the J gene end by 4 bases; junction bases not matched to a gene: 9. The CDR3 runs 15 residues. Germline V lookup: CDR1 GTSNPN, CDR2 SVGIG (reference sequence). CDR3 loop: CAWRPGGVSADTQYF. CDR3 sequence (DNA): TGTGCCTGGAGACCGGGAGGGGTATCTGCAGATACGCAGTATTTT.

The rearrangement uses TRBV30 and TRBJ1-5, with a weak D call TRBD1 (5 bases). The V end lost 1 base, the J end lost 5 bases, and 9 bases lay between the germline ends. Germline CDR1 reads GTSNPN; CDR2 reads SVGIG (reference sequence). The CDR3 has 13 amino acids. The CDR3 loop is CAWSEGRDQPQHF. In DNA, the CDR3 is TGTGCCTGGAGTGAGGGGCGAGATCAGCCCCAGCATTTT.

The sample holds one count of this clone. The CDR3 spells CASSPTSGGHNEQFF. Written as DNA, the CDR3 is TGTGCCAGCAGTCCGACTAGCGGGGGTCACAATGAGCAGTTCTTC. This rearrangement joins TRBV28 to TRBJ2-1, with TRBD2 matching 12 bases. Unmatched junction bases numbered 4, after V lost 5 bases and J lost 5 bases. CDR3 length: 15 amino acids. Germline values: CDR1 MDHEN, CDR2 SYDVKM.

V usage is TRBV9 and J usage is TRBJ1-6; 7 bases map to TRBD1. CDR1 and CDR2 from the germline V gene are SGDLS and YYNGEE. J lost 5 bases, V lost 5 bases, and 4 bases had no gene match. The CDR3 spans 14 residues. The CDR3 region is CASRGDSNNSPLHF. The CDR3 DNA follows: TGTGCCAGCAGGGGGGACAGTAATAATTCACCCCTCCACTTT.

This clone appeared once. This chain uses TRBV15 with TRBJ2-7, with D unclear. From germline, CDR1 is LNHNV and CDR2 YYDKDF (reference sequence). Trimming removed 1 base from V and 3 bases from J, with 7 bases in between. The CDR3 loop spans 13 amino acids. In DNA, the CDR3 is TGTGCCACCAGCAGAGTGAACGGCTACGAGCAGTACTTC. This encodes CATSRVNGYEQYF.

For the CDR3, the DNA is TGTGCCAGCAGTTCGCAACAGGGCCCCGGGGAGCTGTTTTTT. This translates into CASSSQQGPGELFF. This chain uses TRBV6-5 with TRBJ2-2; D may be TRBD1 (6 bases). Trimming took off 4 bases at V and 6 bases at J, with 12 bases between the two ends. CDR1 is MNHEY and CDR2 is SVGAGI in the germline V gene. This CDR3 region has 14 residues.

The chain recombines TRBV4-2 with TRBJ2-7, with TRBD1 matching 9 bases. The CDR3 has 14 amino acids. Trimming at V came to 4 bases and at J to 4 bases, leaving 5 bases not matched to a gene. CDR1 is LGHNA, CDR2 YNFKEQ, per germline. Here the CDR3 reads CASSRGTGLYEQYF. The CDR3 DNA reads TGTGCCAGCAGCCGCGGGACAGGGCTTTACGAGCAGTACTTC.

This clone occurred once. This sequence joins TRBV28 and TRBJ1-5; D unclear. In germline, CDR1 is MDHEN, CDR2 SYDVKM. Trimming shortened V by 4 bases and J by 9 bases, and 10 bases separated the two germline ends. This CDR3 spans 12 amino acids. This chain's CDR3 is CASSSSGGPQHF. As DNA, the CDR3 is TGTGCCAGCAGTTCATCGGGTGGGCCCCAGCATTTT.

V is TRBV4-1 and J is TRBJ1-3; D is uncertain. The CDR3 runs to 15 residues. Germline V gene lookup returns CDR1 MGHRA and CDR2 YSYEKL. Trimming pared 0 bases from V and 11 bases from J, leaving 17 bases between. In nucleotides, the CDR3 is TGCGCCAGCAGCCAAGATCGGGGAACTTTTTCTGCCATATATTTT. It encodes CASSQDRGTFSAIYF.

The chain recombines TRBV7-9 with TRBJ2-3, with TRBD2 identical over 7 bases. The germline gives CDR1 SEHNR, CDR2 FQNEAQ (reference sequence). The CDR3 consists of 18 residues. V lost 5 bases to trimming and J lost 6 bases; unmatched junction nucleotides: 20. The CDR3: CASSHMGVLATDMDTQYF. Written as DNA, the CDR3 is TGTGCCAGCAGCCATATGGGAGTACTAGCGACTGATATGGATACGCAGTATTTT.

The chain couples TRBV14 to TRBJ2-2; TRBD1 matches 7 bases. This CDR3 comprises 16 residues. From germline, CDR1 is SGHDN and CDR2 FVKESK. The V gene end was trimmed by 4 bases and the J gene end by 0 bases; junction bases not matched to a gene: 5. The chain's CDR3 is CASSPHRGANTGELFF. The CDR3 DNA reads TGTGCCAGCAGCCCACACAGGGGTGCGAACACCGGGGAGCTGTTTTTT.